This T cell receptor (beta chain) stems from a study of Ad26.COV2.S vaccination and SARS-CoV-2 variants. Using immunoSEQ multiplex PCR, the repertoire was profiled, and TCRdb retains in-frame clones only, with some absent. Of about 350,000 clones detected, roughly 90% appear once; the ten largest clones hold about 6.4%. The treatment here: about 20 received Ad26.COV2.S at low or high dose, single or two shots; 5 received placebo; per-sample allocation not given. Day 63 after the first vaccine or placebo injection was the time point for sampling. V lost 6 bases to trimming and J lost 4 bases, with 10 bases between them. Germline V gene lookup returns CDR1 LNHDA and CDR2 SQIVND (reference sequence). The CDR3 contains 14 residues.

This chain links TRBV19 with TRBJ2-6; D is perhaps TRBD1 (5 bases). This specimen consisted of peripheral blood, obtained in a trial of Ad26.COV2.S vaccine versus placebo. The clonotype comes from a person between 18 and 65 years old who received the Ad26.COV2.S COVID-19 vaccine or a placebo. CDR3 residues: CASRDKAGANVLTF. CDR3 in DNA: TGTGCCAGTAGGGACAAGGCAGGGGCCAACGTCCTGACTTTC.